This T cell receptor beta chain appears in the sequencing data of a study of T cell changes during pregnancy in multiple sclerosis. Sequencing used immunoSEQ multiplex PCR; TCRdb keeps in-frame clones, though not all of them. The sample carries about 100,000 clones, roughly 93% recorded once. CDR1 is SQVTM, CDR2 ANQGSEA, per germline. The germline V and J ends were trimmed by 4 bases and 5 bases, with 16 bases remaining between them. The CDR3 is made up of 14 amino acids. Sequencing was performed on peripheral blood, taken before pregnancy. The chain is built from TRBV29-1 and TRBJ2-3; possibly TRBD1 for D (6 bases). This clonotype was sampled from a female donor with multiple sclerosis, enrolled in a pregnancy study. The CDR3 DNA sequence: TGCAGCGTTGGCAGGGGCGTTCAGGTAGATACGCAGTATTTT. Its protein is CSVGRGVQVDTQYF.